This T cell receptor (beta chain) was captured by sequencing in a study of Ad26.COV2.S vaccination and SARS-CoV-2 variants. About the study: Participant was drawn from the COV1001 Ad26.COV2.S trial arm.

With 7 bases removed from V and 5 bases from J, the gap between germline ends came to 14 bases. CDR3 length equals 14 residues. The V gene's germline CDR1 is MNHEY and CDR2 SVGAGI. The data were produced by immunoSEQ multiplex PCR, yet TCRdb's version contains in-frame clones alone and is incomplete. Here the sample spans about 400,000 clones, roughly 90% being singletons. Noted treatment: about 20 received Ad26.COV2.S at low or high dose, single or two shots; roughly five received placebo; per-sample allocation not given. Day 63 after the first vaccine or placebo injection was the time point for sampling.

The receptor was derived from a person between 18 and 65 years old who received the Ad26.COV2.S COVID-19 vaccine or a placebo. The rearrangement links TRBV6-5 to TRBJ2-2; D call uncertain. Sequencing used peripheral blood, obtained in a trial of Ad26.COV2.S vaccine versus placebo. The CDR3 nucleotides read TGTGCCAGCACTTCCACCGACGAGACCGGGGAGCTGTTTTTT. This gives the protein CASTSTDETGELFF.